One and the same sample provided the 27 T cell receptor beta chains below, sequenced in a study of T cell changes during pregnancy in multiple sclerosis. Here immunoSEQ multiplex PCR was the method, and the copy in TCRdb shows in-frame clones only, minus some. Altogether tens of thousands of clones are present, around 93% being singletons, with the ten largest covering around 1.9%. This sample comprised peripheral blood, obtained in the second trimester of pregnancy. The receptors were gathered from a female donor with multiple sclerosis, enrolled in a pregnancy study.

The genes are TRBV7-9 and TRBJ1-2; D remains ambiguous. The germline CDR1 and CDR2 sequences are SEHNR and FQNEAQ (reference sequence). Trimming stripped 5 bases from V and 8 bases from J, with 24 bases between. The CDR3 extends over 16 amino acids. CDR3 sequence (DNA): TGTGCCAGCAGCGGAGGGTTTAGTACAGACTTAGGGGGCTACACCTTC. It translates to CASSGGFSTDLGGYTF.

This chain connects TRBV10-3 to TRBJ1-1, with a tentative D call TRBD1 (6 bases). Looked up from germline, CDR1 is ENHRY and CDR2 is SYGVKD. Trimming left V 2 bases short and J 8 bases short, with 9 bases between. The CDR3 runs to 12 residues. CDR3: CAISEQGPEAFF. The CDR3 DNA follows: TGTGCCATCAGTGAGCAGGGGCCCGAAGCTTTCTTT.

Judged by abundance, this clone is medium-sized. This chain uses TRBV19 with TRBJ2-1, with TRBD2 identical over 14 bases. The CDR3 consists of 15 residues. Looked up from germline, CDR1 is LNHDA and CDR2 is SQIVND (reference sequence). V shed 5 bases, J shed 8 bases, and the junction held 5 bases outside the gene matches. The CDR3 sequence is CASSRGTSGSDEQFF. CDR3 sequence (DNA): TGTGCCAGTAGTCGGGGGACTAGCGGGAGCGATGAGCAGTTCTTC.

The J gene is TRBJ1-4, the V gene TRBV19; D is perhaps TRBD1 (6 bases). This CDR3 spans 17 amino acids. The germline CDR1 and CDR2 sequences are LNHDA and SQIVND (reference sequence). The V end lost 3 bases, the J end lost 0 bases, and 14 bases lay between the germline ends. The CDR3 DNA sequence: TGTGCCAGTAGTATTTGGACAGTGACGGCAACTAATGAAAAACTGTTTTTT. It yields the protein CASSIWTVTATNEKLFF.

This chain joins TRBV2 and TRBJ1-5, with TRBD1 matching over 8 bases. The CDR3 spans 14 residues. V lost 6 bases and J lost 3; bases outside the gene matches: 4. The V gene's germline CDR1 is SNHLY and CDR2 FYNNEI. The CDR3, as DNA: TGTGCCAGCAGACGGACAGGGATCAATCAGCCCCAGCATTTT. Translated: CASRRTGINQPQHF.

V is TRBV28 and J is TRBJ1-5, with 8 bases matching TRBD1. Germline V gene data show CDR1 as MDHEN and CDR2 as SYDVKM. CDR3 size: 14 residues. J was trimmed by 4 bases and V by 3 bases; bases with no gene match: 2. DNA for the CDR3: TGTGCCAGCAGTTTCCACAGGGGGAATCAGCCCCAGCATTTT. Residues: CASSFHRGNQPQHF.

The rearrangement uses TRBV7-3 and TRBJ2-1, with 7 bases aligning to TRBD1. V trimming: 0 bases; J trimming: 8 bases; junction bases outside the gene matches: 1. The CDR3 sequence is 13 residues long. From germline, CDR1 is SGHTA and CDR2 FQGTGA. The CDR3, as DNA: TGTGCCAGCAGCTTAACAGGGGGCTATGAGCAGTTCTTC. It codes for CASSLTGGYEQFF. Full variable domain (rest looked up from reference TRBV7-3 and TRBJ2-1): GAGVSQTPSNKVTEKGKYVELRCDPISGHTALYWYRQSLGQGPEFLIYFQGTGAADDSGLPNDRFFAVRPEGSVSTLKIQRTERGDSAVYLCASSLTGGYEQFFGPGTRLTVL.

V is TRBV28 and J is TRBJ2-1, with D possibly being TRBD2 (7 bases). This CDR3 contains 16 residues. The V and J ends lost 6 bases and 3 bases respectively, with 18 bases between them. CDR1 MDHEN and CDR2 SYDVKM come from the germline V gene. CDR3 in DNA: TGTGCCAGCAGACCTACTACGGGGGGCCTCTACAATGAGCAGTTCTTC. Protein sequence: CASRPTTGGLYNEQFF. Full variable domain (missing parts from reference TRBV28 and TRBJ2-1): DVKVTQSSRYLVKRTGEKVFLECVQDMDHENMFWYRQDPGLGLRLIYFSYDVKMKEKGDIPEGYSVSREKKERFSLILESASTNQTSMYLCASRPTTGGLYNEQFFGPGTRLTVL.

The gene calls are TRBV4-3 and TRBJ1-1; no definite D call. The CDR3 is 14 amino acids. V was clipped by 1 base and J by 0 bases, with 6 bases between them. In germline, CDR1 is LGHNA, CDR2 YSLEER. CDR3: CASSQGGMNTEAFF. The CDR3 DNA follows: TGCGCCAGCAGCCAAGGAGGTATGAACACTGAAGCTTTCTTT.

DNA of the CDR3: TGTGCCAGCAGCCCCGCCGGGACAGCGAACACTGAAGCTTTCTTT. It yields the protein CASSPAGTANTEAFF. This chain links TRBV11-3 with TRBJ1-1; TRBD1 matches 7 bases. This CDR3 is 15 amino acids long. Germline CDR1 SGHNT, CDR2 YENEEA. J was trimmed by 1 base and V by 5 bases; bases with no gene match: 7.

The CDR3, as DNA: TGTGCCAGCAGCCCAGCTAGCGGGACCACCGGGGAGCTGTTTTTT. Protein sequence: CASSPASGTTGELFF. The J gene is TRBJ2-2, the V gene TRBV9, with 9 positions matching TRBD2. The CDR3 has 15 residues. The trim removed 4 bases at V and 4 bases at J, leaving 5 bases unmatched. Germline CDR1 SGDLS, CDR2 YYNGEE.

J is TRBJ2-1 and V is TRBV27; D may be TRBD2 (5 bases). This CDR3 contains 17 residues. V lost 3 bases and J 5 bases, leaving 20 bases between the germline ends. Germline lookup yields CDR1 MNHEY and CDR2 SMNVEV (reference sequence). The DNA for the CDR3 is TGTGCCAGCAGTTTTGGTCCCCCCGGGATTATAAACAATGAGCAGTTCTTC. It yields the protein CASSFGPPGIINNEQFF.

The CDR3 DNA reads as TGTGCCAGCAGCTCCAGACTAGCGGGAGGCGGCGATACGCAGTATTTT. It translates to CASSSRLAGGGDTQYF. The gene calls are TRBV11-3 and TRBJ2-3, with 13 positions matching TRBD2. Germline assignment: CDR1 SGHNT and CDR2 YENEEA. V was pared by 4 bases and J by 6 bases, with 7 bases of the junction left unmatched. The CDR3 is made up of 16 amino acids.

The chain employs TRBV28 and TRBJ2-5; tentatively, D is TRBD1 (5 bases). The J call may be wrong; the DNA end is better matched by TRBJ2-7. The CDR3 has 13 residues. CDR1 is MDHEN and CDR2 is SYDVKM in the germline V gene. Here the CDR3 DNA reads TGTGCCAGCAATCCTACAGGATACTACGAGCAGTACTTC. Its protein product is CASNPTGYYEQYF.

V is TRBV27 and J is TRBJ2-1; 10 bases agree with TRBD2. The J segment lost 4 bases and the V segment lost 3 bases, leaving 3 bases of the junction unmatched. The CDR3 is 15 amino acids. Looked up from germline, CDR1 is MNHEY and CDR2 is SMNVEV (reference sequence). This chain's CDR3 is CASSFTSGTYNEQFF. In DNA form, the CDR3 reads TGTGCCAGCAGTTTTACTAGCGGGACTTACAATGAGCAGTTCTTC.

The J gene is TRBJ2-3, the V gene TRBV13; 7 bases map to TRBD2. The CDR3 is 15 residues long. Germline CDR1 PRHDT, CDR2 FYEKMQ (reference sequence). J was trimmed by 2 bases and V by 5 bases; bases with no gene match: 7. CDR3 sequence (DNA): TGTGCCAGCAGCCTCGGCGGGAGCTTCACAGATACGCAGTATTTT. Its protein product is CASSLGGSFTDTQYF.

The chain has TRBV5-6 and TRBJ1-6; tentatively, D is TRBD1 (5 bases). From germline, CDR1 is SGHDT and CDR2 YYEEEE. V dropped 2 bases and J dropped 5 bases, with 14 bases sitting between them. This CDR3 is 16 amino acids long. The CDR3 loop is CASSLRQSQNNSPLHF. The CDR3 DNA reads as TGTGCCAGCAGCTTAAGACAGAGCCAAAATAATTCACCCCTCCACTTT.

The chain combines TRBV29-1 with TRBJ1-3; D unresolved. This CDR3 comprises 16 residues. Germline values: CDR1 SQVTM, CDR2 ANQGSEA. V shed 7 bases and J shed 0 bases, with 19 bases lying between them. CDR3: CSASGGEEGSGNTIYF. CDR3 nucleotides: TGCAGCGCATCAGGTGGGGAAGAGGGCTCTGGAAACACCATATATTTT.

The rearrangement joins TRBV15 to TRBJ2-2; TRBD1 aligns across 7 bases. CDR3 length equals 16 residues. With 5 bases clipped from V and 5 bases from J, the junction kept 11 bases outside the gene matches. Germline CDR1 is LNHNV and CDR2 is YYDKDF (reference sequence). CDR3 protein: CATSRRQGPVTGELFF. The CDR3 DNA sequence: TGTGCCACCAGCCGTCGACAGGGTCCAGTGACCGGGGAGCTGTTTTTT.

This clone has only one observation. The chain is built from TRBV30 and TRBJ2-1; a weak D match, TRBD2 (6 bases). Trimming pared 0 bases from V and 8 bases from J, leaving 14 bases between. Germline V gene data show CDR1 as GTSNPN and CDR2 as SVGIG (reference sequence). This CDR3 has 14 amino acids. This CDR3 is CAWSVHGRGDEQFF. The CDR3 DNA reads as TGTGCCTGGAGTGTACATGGCCGCGGGGATGAGCAGTTCTTC.

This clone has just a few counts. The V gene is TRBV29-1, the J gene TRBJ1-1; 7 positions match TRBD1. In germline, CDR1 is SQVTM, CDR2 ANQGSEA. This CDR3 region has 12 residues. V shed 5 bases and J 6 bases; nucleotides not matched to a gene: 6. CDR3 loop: CSVLQGKPEAFF. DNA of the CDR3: TGCAGCGTTTTACAGGGGAAGCCTGAAGCTTTCTTT.

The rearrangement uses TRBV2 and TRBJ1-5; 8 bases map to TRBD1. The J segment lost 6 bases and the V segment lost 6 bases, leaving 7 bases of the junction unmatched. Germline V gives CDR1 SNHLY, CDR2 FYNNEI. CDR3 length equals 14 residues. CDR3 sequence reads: CASRLDRGGQPQHF. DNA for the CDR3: TGTGCCAGCAGACTAGACAGGGGCGGTCAGCCCCAGCATTTT.

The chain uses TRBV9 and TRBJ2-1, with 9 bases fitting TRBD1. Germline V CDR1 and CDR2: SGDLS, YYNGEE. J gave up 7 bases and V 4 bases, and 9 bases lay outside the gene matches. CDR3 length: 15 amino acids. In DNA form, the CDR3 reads TGTGCCAGCAGCCACTCCGGGACAGGGCGTAATGAGCAGTTCTTC. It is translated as CASSHSGTGRNEQFF.

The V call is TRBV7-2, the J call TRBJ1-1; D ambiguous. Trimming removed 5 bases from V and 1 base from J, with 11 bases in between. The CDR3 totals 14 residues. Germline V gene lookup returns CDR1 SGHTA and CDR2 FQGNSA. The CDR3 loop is CASSPGRGNTEAFF. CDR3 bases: TGTGCCAGCAGCCCCGGACGGGGGAACACTGAAGCTTTCTTT.

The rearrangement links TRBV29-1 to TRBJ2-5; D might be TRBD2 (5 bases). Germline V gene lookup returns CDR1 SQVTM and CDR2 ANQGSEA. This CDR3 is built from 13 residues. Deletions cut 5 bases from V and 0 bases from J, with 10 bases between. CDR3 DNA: TGCAGCGTTCTGGAGCGGAACCAAGAGACCCAGTACTTC. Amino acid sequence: CSVLERNQETQYF.

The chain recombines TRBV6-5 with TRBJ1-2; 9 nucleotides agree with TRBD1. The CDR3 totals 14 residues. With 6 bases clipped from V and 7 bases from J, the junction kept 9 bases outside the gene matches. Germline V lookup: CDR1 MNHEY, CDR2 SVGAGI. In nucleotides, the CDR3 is TGTGCCAGCAGAGTGGACAGGGGCTTCTCTGGCTACACCTTC. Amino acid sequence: CASRVDRGFSGYTF.

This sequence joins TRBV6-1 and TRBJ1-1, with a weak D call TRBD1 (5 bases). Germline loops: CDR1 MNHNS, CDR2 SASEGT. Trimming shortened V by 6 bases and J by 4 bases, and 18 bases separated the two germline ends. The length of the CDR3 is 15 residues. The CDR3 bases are TGTGCCAGCAGCCCCTTCGTAGGGGCTGGCACTGAAGCTTTCTTT. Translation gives CASSPFVGAGTEAFF.